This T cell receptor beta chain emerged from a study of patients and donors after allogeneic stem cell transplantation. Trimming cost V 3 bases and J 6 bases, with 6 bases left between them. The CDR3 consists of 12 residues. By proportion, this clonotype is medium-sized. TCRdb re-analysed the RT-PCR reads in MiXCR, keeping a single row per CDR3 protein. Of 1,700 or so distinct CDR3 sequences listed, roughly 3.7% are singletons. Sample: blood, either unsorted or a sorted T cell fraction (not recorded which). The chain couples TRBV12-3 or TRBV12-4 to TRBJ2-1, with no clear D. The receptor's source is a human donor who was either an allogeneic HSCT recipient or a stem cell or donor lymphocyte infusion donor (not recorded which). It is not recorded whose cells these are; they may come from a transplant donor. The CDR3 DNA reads TGTGCCAGCAGTTTGGGGTTCAATGAGCAGTTCTTC. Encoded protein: CASSLGFNEQFF.